These 9 T cell receptor beta chains were sequenced from one sample in a study of T cells in Graves' hyperthyroidism and ophthalmopathy. The TCR beta CDR3 regions underwent amplification using RNA transcripts as the source. First-round RT-PCR with HTBI primers amplified the TCR CDR3 region. Using its own MiXCR run on the multiplex PCR reads, TCRdb lists one record per CDR3 protein. Among 700,000 or so distinct CDR3 sequences, about 14% were seen once, and the ten largest hold around an eighth. Material: blood. Receptor source: a woman between 45 and 60 years old with Graves' ophthalmopathy.

This clonotype was counted ten times or more. The chain recombines TRBV6-2 or TRBV6-3 with TRBJ2-5; perhaps TRBD2 as D (6 bases). CDR1 is MNHEY, CDR2 SVGEGT, per germline. With 1 base removed from V and 3 bases from J, the gap between germline ends came to 15 bases. The CDR3 runs 16 residues. DNA for the CDR3: TGTGCCAGCAGTTACTTCGTCGCGCGGGGTAAAGAGACCCAGTACTTC. This encodes CASSYFVARGKETQYF.

The rearrangement joins TRBV12-3 or TRBV12-4 to TRBJ2-7, with 9 positions matching TRBD2. The V gene end was trimmed by 1 base and the J gene end by 2 bases; junction bases not matched to a gene: 3. The CDR3 sequence is 15 residues long. CDR3 in DNA: TGTGCCAGCAGTTTAGTAGCGGGAGTTGCCTACGAGCAGTACTTC. Translated: CASSLVAGVAYEQYF.

The sample holds a few counts of this clonotype. V gene TRBV3-1 combines with J gene TRBJ2-5; a weak D match, TRBD2 (7 bases). V lost 8 bases and J 3 bases, leaving 13 bases between the germline ends. The CDR3 runs 13 residues. CDR1 and CDR2 (germline): LGHDT, YNNKEL (reference sequence). CDR3 in DNA: TGTGCCAGCGGAATAGGGGGGGAAGAGACCCAGTACTTC. It codes for CASGIGGEETQYF.

This chain uses TRBV7-8 with TRBJ2-1; possibly TRBD1 for D (6 bases). CDR1 is SGHVS, CDR2 FQNEAQ, per germline. The CDR3 spans 19 residues. Between the trimmed V and J ends, which lost 5 bases and 4 bases, there was a span of 27 bases. CDR3 DNA sequence: TGTGCCAGCAGCCTGTATGGGGGCAGGGTTTTCTTGAGTTACAATGAGCAGTTCTTC. It codes for CASSLYGGRVFLSYNEQFF.

The chain uses TRBV19 and TRBJ2-5, with TRBD2 identical over 7 bases. V trimming: 5 bases; J trimming: 5 bases; junction bases outside the gene matches: 20. There are 18 residues in the CDR3. CDR1 is LNHDA, CDR2 SQIVND, per germline (reference sequence). The CDR3 region is CASSGVGSRDYRRETQYF. The CDR3 DNA reads as TGTGCCAGTAGTGGGGTTGGTTCAAGGGACTACCGCCGGGAGACCCAGTACTTC. Filled out from reference TRBV19 and TRBJ2-5, the complete variable domain reads DGGITQSPKYLFRKEGQNVTLSCEQNLNHDAMYWYRQDPGQGLRLIYYSQIVNDFQKGDIAEGYSVSREKKESFPLTVTSAQKNPTAFYLCASSGVGSRDYRRETQYFGPGTRLLVL.

This clonotype showed up many times. V and J are TRBV11-3 and TRBJ2-3, with 7 bases that match TRBD2. Germline V gene lookup returns CDR1 SGHNT and CDR2 YENEEA. This CDR3 contains 15 residues. V lost 8 bases to trimming and J lost 0 bases; unmatched junction nucleotides: 8. The DNA of the CDR3 is TGTGCCAGCCAAAGACTAGCTTCTAGCACAGATACGCAGTATTTT. Its translation: CASQRLASSTDTQYF.

This clonotype showed up just a few times. The chain carries TRBV20-1 and TRBJ2-7; 10 bases fit TRBD2. V lost 6 bases to trimming and J lost 2 bases; unmatched junction nucleotides: 7. The CDR3 length is 14 residues. Looked up from germline, CDR1 is DFQATT and CDR2 is SNEGSKA (reference sequence). As DNA, the CDR3 is TGCAGTGCCGTTCCGGGACTAGCGACCTACGAGCAGTACTTC. Protein sequence: CSAVPGLATYEQYF.

There are many counts of this clonotype. This chain connects TRBV5-1 to TRBJ2-7; the D is unclear. Germline loops: CDR1 SGHRS, CDR2 YFSETQ. CDR3 length equals 13 residues. The V end lost 7 bases, the J end lost 4 bases, and 15 bases lay between the germline ends. CDR3 amino acids: CASGEGLNYEQYF. The CDR3 nucleotides are TGCGCCAGCGGGGAAGGGCTTAATTACGAGCAGTACTTC.

This clonotype has ten or more counts. The chain couples TRBV18 to TRBJ2-1; D is possibly TRBD2 (6 bases). The germline V gene has CDR1 KGHSH and CDR2 LQKENI. The CDR3 extends over 16 amino acids. Trimming shortened V by 4 bases and J by 0 bases, and 13 bases separated the two germline ends. This CDR3 reads CASSQIAESSYNEQFF. CDR3 DNA: TGTGCCAGCTCACAAATAGCGGAGAGCTCCTACAATGAGCAGTTCTTC.